The 11 T cell receptor beta chains given below trace back to one sample, sequenced in a study of shared clonotypes between healthy human individuals. Assay: immunoSEQ multiplex PCR; the TCRdb copy retains only in-frame clones and omits some. The sample records around 1.4 million clones, 98% being singletons. The sequenced sample was naive CD4+ T cells sorted from blood. As for subset: CD45RA+ positively selected. These receptors were taken from a man aged 30 to 39 in good health.

This chain connects TRBV19 to TRBJ1-3, with 7 bases lining up with TRBD1. CDR3 length: 16 residues. V was pared by 9 bases and J by 3 bases, with 14 bases of the junction left unmatched. Looked up from germline, CDR1 is LNHDA and CDR2 is SQIVND (reference sequence). The CDR3 loop reads CASRLEAGGFGNTIYF. CDR3 DNA sequence: TGTGCCAGCCGTTTAGAGGCAGGGGGATTTGGAAACACCATATATTTT. The whole variable domain, filled in from reference TRBV19 and TRBJ1-3, reads DGGITQSPKYLFRKEGQNVTLSCEQNLNHDAMYWYRQDPGQGLRLIYYSQIVNDFQKGDIAEGYSVSREKKESFPLTVTSAQKNPTAFYLCASRLEAGGFGNTIYFGEGSWLTVV.

The rearrangement joins TRBV5-1 to TRBJ2-7; D is possibly TRBD1 (6 bases). In germline, CDR1 is SGHRS, CDR2 YFSETQ. This CDR3 is built from 13 residues. The CDR3 spells CATKGDNSYEQYF. CDR3 sequence (DNA): TGCGCAACAAAGGGGGACAACTCCTACGAGCAGTACTTC. The variable domain in full, with the rest retrieved from reference TRBV5-1 and TRBJ2-7, is KAGVTQTPRYLIKTRGQQVTLSCSPISGHRSVSWYQQTPGQGLQFLFEYFSETQRNKGNFPGRFSGRQFSNSRSEMNVSTLELGDSALYLCATKGDNSYEQYFGPGTRLTVT.

In DNA, the CDR3 is TGTGCCACCACGGGTCCAGGATGGATTCAGCCCCAGCATTTT. Amino acids: CATTGPGWIQPQHF. The chain joins TRBV19 to TRBJ1-5, with D unresolved. V lost 10 bases and J lost 6, with 19 bases in between. CDR1 is LNHDA, CDR2 SQIVND, per germline (reference sequence). The CDR3 covers 14 residues. Using reference TRBV19 and TRBJ1-5 for the parts outside the CDR3, the full variable domain is DGGITQSPKYLFRKEGQNVTLSCEQNLNHDAMYWYRQDPGQGLRLIYYSQIVNDFQKGDIAEGYSVSREKKESFPLTVTSAQKNPTAFYLCATTGPGWIQPQHFGDGTRLSIL.

The chain combines TRBV5-4 with TRBJ2-7; D may be TRBD2 (6 bases). The CDR3 consists of 16 residues. The V end was cut by 0 bases, the J end by 0 bases, with 13 bases between. Germline V lookup: CDR1 SGHNT, CDR2 YYREEE (reference sequence). The CDR3 protein is CASSLGGRRNSYEQYF. For the CDR3, the DNA is TGTGCCAGCAGCTTGGGGGGGAGGAGGAACTCCTACGAGCAGTACTTC.

The chain is built from TRBV13 and TRBJ1-1; D might be TRBD1 (6 bases). CDR1 and CDR2 (germline): PRHDT, FYEKMQ (reference sequence). This CDR3 is built from 13 residues. Between the trimmed V and J ends, which lost 8 bases and 8 bases, there was a span of 18 bases. The CDR3 DNA follows: TGTGCCAGCCTAACCATGGGGGGGCTAGAAGCTTTCTTT. It specifies CASLTMGGLEAFF. The entire variable domain, with the rest obtained from reference TRBV13 and TRBJ1-1, is as follows: AAGVIQSPRHLIKEKRETATLKCYPIPRHDTVYWYQQGPGQDPQFLISFYEKMQSDKGSIPDRFSAQQFSDYHSELNMSSLELGDSALYFCASLTMGGLEAFFGQGTRLTVV.

The CDR3 nucleotides read TGTGCCTGGAGTGTAGGAGTTCAACAAAACACCTTC. Translated, it gives CAWSVGVQQNTF. The V gene is TRBV30, the J gene TRBJ1-2; no clear D. Germline loops: CDR1 GTSNPN, CDR2 SVGIG (reference sequence). With 0 bases removed from V and 12 bases from J, the gap between germline ends came to 14 bases. CDR3 length: 12 residues. The whole variable domain, remainder taken from reference TRBV30 and TRBJ1-2, is SQTIHQWPATLVQPVGSPLSLECTVEGTSNPNLYWYRQAAGRGLQLLFYSVGIGQISSEVPQNLSASRPQDRQFILSSKKLLLSDSGFYLCAWSVGVQQNTFGSGTRLTVV.

The V call is TRBV5-1, the J call TRBJ2-7; 13 positions match TRBD2. The V gene end was trimmed by 2 bases and the J gene end by 4 bases; junction bases not matched to a gene: 3. Germline V gene data show CDR1 as SGHRS and CDR2 as YFSETQ. The CDR3 runs to 15 residues. In DNA, the CDR3 is TGCGCCAGCAGCTTATCGACTAGCGGGAGGTACGAGCAGTACTTC. Translating it yields CASSLSTSGRYEQYF.

The V gene is TRBV27, the J gene TRBJ2-6; no clear D gene. CDR1 and CDR2 from the germline V gene are MNHEY and SMNVEV (reference sequence). V was clipped by 8 bases and J by 2 bases, with 7 bases between them. This CDR3 comprises 13 residues. CDR3 sequence reads: CASAKPGANVLTF. The DNA of the CDR3 is TGTGCCAGCGCGAAACCTGGGGCCAACGTCCTGACTTTC.

A note on this clone: This sample includes further DNA sequences coding for the same CDR3. The chain has TRBV28 and TRBJ2-7, with 9 positions matching TRBD2. Germline values: CDR1 MDHEN, CDR2 SYDVKM. The trim removed 5 bases at V and 1 base at J, leaving 6 bases unmatched. The CDR3 sequence is 15 residues long. In nucleotides, the CDR3 is TGTGCCAGCAGTCCCCGGCTAGCGGGATCCTACGAGCAGTACTTC. It codes for CASSPRLAGSYEQYF.

V and J are TRBV7-9 and TRBJ1-2; 8 nucleotides agree with TRBD1. Germline-derived CDR1 and CDR2 are SEHNR and FQNEAQ (reference sequence). This CDR3 has 13 amino acids. V dropped 5 bases and J dropped 6; count of bases not matched to a gene: 5. Here the CDR3 reads CASSPRTGNGYTF. DNA for the CDR3: TGTGCCAGCAGCCCCAGGACAGGGAATGGCTACACCTTC.

The gene calls are TRBV7-9 and TRBJ2-5; 14 bases align to TRBD2. The CDR3 totals 19 residues. The V and J ends lost 2 bases and 3 bases, in that order; junction bases with no gene match: 11. Germline CDR1 is SEHNR and CDR2 is FQNEAQ (reference sequence). The CDR3 region is CASSLSVAWGLAGEETQYF. CDR3 coding DNA: TGTGCCAGCAGCTTAAGTGTTGCATGGGGACTAGCGGGGGAAGAGACCCAGTACTTC.